The 14 T cell receptor beta chains given below trace back to one sample, sequenced in a study of blood T cell repertoires in COVID-19. Only in-frame clones appear in the TCRdb table, and some are missing; sequencing was by immunoSEQ multiplex PCR. The sample has 200,000 or so clones, 80% to 85% seen once. The sample taken for sequencing was peripheral blood. These receptors all stem from a human donor in a cohort sampled during active COVID-19.

The V and J genes are TRBV19 and TRBJ2-2; the D gene is possibly TRBD1 (5 bases). This CDR3 comprises 15 residues. In germline, CDR1 is LNHDA, CDR2 SQIVND (reference sequence). Trimming stripped 3 bases from V and 0 bases from J, with 8 bases between. The CDR3 region is CASSIQTANTGELFF. CDR3 nucleotide sequence: TGTGCCAGTAGTATCCAGACAGCGAACACCGGGGAGCTGTTTTTT.

V and J are TRBV7-9 and TRBJ1-1; TRBD1 agrees at 11 bases. This CDR3 spans 15 amino acids. V was clipped by 6 bases and J by 3 bases; unmatched bases: 6. The germline CDR1 and CDR2 sequences are SEHNR and FQNEAQ (reference sequence). The CDR3 DNA follows: TGTGCCAGCAGATGGACAGGGGGCGCGGACACTGAAGCTTTCTTT. Residues: CASRWTGGADTEAFF.

The genes are TRBV27 and TRBJ1-2, with 9 positions matching TRBD1. CDR3 length: 14 residues. The germline CDR1 and CDR2 sequences are MNHEY and SMNVEV (reference sequence). Trimming at V came to 6 bases and at J to 5 bases, leaving 7 bases not matched to a gene. For the CDR3, the DNA is TGTGCCAGCAGCCGAGGGACAGGGTATTATGGCTACACCTTC. This gives the protein CASSRGTGYYGYTF.

This clone has a handful of counts. This chain links TRBV30 with TRBJ1-2; TRBD1 matches 7 bases. CDR3 length equals 13 residues. CDR1 and CDR2 from the germline V gene are GTSNPN and SVGIG (reference sequence). Unmatched junction bases numbered 6, after V lost 3 bases and J lost 5 bases. The chain's CDR3 is CAWRPTGPYGYTF. The CDR3 nucleotides read TGTGCCTGGAGGCCGACAGGGCCTTATGGCTACACCTTC.

The gene calls are TRBV5-1 and TRBJ1-4; 8 bases are shared with TRBD1. CDR1 is SGHRS and CDR2 is YFSETQ in the germline V gene. J was trimmed by 7 bases and V by 4 bases; bases with no gene match: 3. CDR3 length equals 13 residues. The CDR3 DNA reads TGCGCCAGCAGCGGACAGGGTGCTGAAAAACTGTTTTTT. Its protein product is CASSGQGAEKLFF.

This clone is a singleton in its sample. The CDR3 DNA sequence: TGCGCCAGCAGCCAAGTGCGGGCAGCCGAGCAGTACTTC. Residues: CASSQVRAAEQYF. The rearrangement uses TRBV4-3 and TRBJ2-7, with D perhaps matching TRBD2 (5 bases). Germline lookup yields CDR1 LGHNA and CDR2 YSLEER. The CDR3 is made up of 13 amino acids. V lost 1 base to trimming and J lost 6 bases, with 10 bases between them.

The V and J genes are TRBV4-3 and TRBJ1-4; 7 positions agree with TRBD1. Germline CDR1 is LGHNA and CDR2 is YSLEER. The V and J ends lost 5 bases and 8 bases, in that order; junction bases with no gene match: 11. The CDR3 has 15 amino acids. The CDR3 spells CASSGGQGVVEKLFF. The CDR3 nucleotides are TGCGCCAGCAGCGGAGGGCAGGGGGTGGTGGAAAAACTGTTTTTT.

This clone was seen a few times. The rearrangement uses TRBV9 and TRBJ2-3, with 9 bases matching TRBD2. The ends lost 3 bases at V and 4 bases at J; junction bases unmatched: 6. CDR1 SGDLS and CDR2 YYNGEE come from the germline V gene. The CDR3 is 15 amino acids. For the CDR3, the DNA is TGTGCCAGCAGCGGCCTAGCGGGATTCTCAGATACGCAGTATTTT. It specifies CASSGLAGFSDTQYF.

In its sample, this clone was seen a few times. The V call is TRBV2, the J call TRBJ1-1; a weak D match, TRBD1 (5 bases). CDR3 size: 10 residues. V gave up 4 bases and J gave up 11 bases, with 8 bases separating them. CDR1 and CDR2 from the germline V gene are SNHLY and FYNNEI. CDR3 amino acids: CASSAGRAFF. The CDR3 DNA sequence: TGTGCCAGCAGTGCAGGGAGGGCTTTCTTT.

The chain links TRBV19 to TRBJ2-1; 12 nucleotides match TRBD2. This CDR3 has 16 amino acids. V trimming: 6 bases; J trimming: 1 base; junction bases outside the gene matches: 4. Germline values: CDR1 LNHDA, CDR2 SQIVND (reference sequence). CDR3 nucleotides: TGTGCCAGTAGGCCTAGCGGGAGGGTTTCCTACAATGAGCAGTTCTTC. This encodes CASRPSGRVSYNEQFF.

J is TRBJ2-7 and V is TRBV27; D perhaps matches TRBD2 (7 bases). Between the trimmed V and J ends, which lost 5 bases and 2 bases, there was a span of 13 bases. This CDR3 is built from 14 residues. Germline CDR1 MNHEY, CDR2 SMNVEV (reference sequence). The CDR3 nucleotides read TGTGCCAGCAGTGGGAGGGGGGGGGCCTACGAGCAGTACTTC. Its translation is CASSGRGGAYEQYF.

The rearrangement links TRBV4-3 to TRBJ2-4, with D possibly TRBD2 on 6 matching bases. Trimming took off 0 bases at V and 1 base at J, with 16 bases between the two ends. CDR1 and CDR2 (germline): LGHNA, YSLEER. The CDR3 loop spans 18 amino acids. The CDR3 DNA follows: TGCGCCAGCAGCCAAGATCTGTGGAGGGCCGTGGCCAAAAACATTCAGTACTTC. Translating it yields CASSQDLWRAVAKNIQYF.

The rearrangement joins TRBV6-1 to TRBJ1-2; D remains ambiguous. With 1 base removed from V and 2 bases from J, the gap between germline ends came to 11 bases. This CDR3 has 15 amino acids. Germline V gene sequence: CDR1 MNHNS, CDR2 SASEGT. CDR3 in amino acids: CASSEGHRQNYGYTF. The CDR3 DNA reads TGTGCCAGCAGTGAAGGACACCGCCAGAACTATGGCTACACCTTC.

The rearrangement uses TRBV15 and TRBJ1-5; perhaps TRBD1 as D (6 bases). The CDR3 is 16 residues long. Germline V gene lookup returns CDR1 LNHNV and CDR2 YYDKDF (reference sequence). V was clipped by 0 bases and J by 7 bases, with 16 bases between them. CDR3 amino acids: CATSRDMQGRLQPQHF. The CDR3 bases are TGTGCCACCAGCAGAGACATGCAGGGGAGATTGCAGCCCCAGCATTTT.